This is a list of T cell receptor beta chains from one sample in a study of OX40 agonist ivuxolimab in advanced cancers. TCRdb's table, derived via immunoSEQ multiplex PCR, lists solely in-frame clones and lacks some. The sample has about 82,000 clones; just over 85% are singletons. Material: CD4+ or CD8+ T cells sorted from blood, obtained in a trial of the OX40 agonist ivuxolimab. The origin of the receptors is an adult with an advanced solid tumor such as melanoma, head and neck, liver or kidney cancer. Both conserved end residues are part of each CDR3.

j_gene: TRBJ2-6
len: 13
v_gene: TRBV7-2
CDR3aa: CASSISGANVLTF

j_gene: TRBJ1-2
len: 13
v_gene: TRBV4-1
CDR3aa: CASSPREGDGYTF

j_gene: TRBJ2-1
len: 15
v_gene: TRBV5-8
CDR3aa: CASSLSGRAYNEQFF

j_gene: TRBJ2-7
len: 13
v_gene: TRBV7-9
CDR3aa: CASGDGLTYEQYF

j_gene: TRBJ1-1
len: 13
v_gene: TRBV30
CDR3aa: CAWSRDANTEAFF

j_gene: TRBJ1-5
len: 13
v_gene: TRBV2
CDR3aa: CASSGTGWQPQHF

j_gene: TRBJ2-3
len: 15
v_gene: TRBV6-1
CDR3aa: CASGSARSSTDTQYF

j_gene: TRBJ1-1
len: 15
v_gene: TRBV18
CDR3aa: CASSPPSQGGTEAFF

j_gene: TRBJ1-5
len: 12
v_gene: TRBV19
CDR3aa: CASSIHSQPQHF

j_gene: TRBJ1-1
len: 13
v_gene: TRBV6-1
CDR3aa: CASSDDRYTEAFF

j_gene: TRBJ1-1
len: 14
v_gene: TRBV6-6
CDR3aa: CASSPDRVGTEAFF

j_gene: TRBJ2-7
len: 14
v_gene: TRBV14
CDR3aa: CASSLQTLSYEQYF

j_gene: TRBJ2-1
len: 15
v_gene: TRBV11-2
CDR3aa: CASSLVSGGYNEQFF

j_gene: TRBJ1-1
len: 17
v_gene: TRBV7-9
CDR3aa: CASSLGAPTALRTEAFF

j_gene: TRBJ1-3
len: 15
v_gene: TRBV6-1
CDR3aa: CASSPIQGGGNTIYF

j_gene: TRBJ2-3
len: 11
v_gene: TRBV5-6
CDR3aa: CASAGTHTQYF

j_gene: TRBJ2-7
len: 14
v_gene: TRBV11-2
CDR3aa: CASTLHGTNYEQYF

j_gene: TRBJ1-5
len: 20
v_gene: TRBV7-6
CDR3aa: CASSLGSARGMVSRDQPQHF

j_gene: TRBJ1-1
len: 16
v_gene: TRBV9
CDR3aa: CASSVGTTFSDTEAFF

j_gene: TRBJ1-1
len: 13
v_gene: TRBV2
CDR3aa: CASRPRRNTEAFF

j_gene: TRBJ2-2
len: 14
v_gene: TRBV18
CDR3aa: CASSPGVGTGELFF

j_gene: TRBJ2-1
len: 13
v_gene: TRBV30
CDR3aa: CAWSVIGDNEQFF

j_gene: TRBJ1-3
len: 17
v_gene: TRBV6-1
CDR3aa: CASSEAVQLLSGNTIYF

j_gene: TRBJ1-1
len: 11
v_gene: TRBV30
CDR3aa: CAWKRFTEAFF

j_gene: TRBJ2-5
len: 14
v_gene: TRBV5-4
CDR3aa: CASSPGAQQETQYF

j_gene: TRBJ2-2
len: 16
v_gene: TRBV13
CDR3aa: CASSGLAGDLTGELFF

j_gene: TRBJ1-5
len: 14
v_gene: TRBV9
CDR3aa: CASSVGDNYQPQHF

j_gene: TRBJ1-1
len: 14
v_gene: TRBV7-9
CDR3aa: CASSSYPKYTEAFF

j_gene: TRBJ2-3
len: 12
v_gene: TRBV19
CDR3aa: CASSRGGDTQYF